This T cell receptor (beta chain) was documented in a study of blood T cell repertoires in COVID-19 (dated by TCRdb to about 2020). General notes on the study: The collaborator samples originated in the United States, Italy and Spain and spanned the acute and convalescent phases of COVID-19. The prospective study material was composed of cDNA or gDNA derived from T cells, B-cell-depleted T cells, or PBMCs. The repertoires were released in a freely available public database intended as a resource for research on the immune response to SARS-CoV-2. Samples were obtained from the ongoing ImmuneRACE study (first 160 participants) and from about 1,300 subjects provided by 6 global collaborators. Where available, HLA class I and class II types were taken from metadata supplied by the sample provider and were not determined by assay-based typing. Deeply sampled blood TCRbeta repertoires from subjects exposed to, actively infected with, or recovered from COVID-19 were included in the dataset. Nearly every sample came with metadata listing a de-identified subject ID, COVID-19 status, age in years and sex.

The collaborating institutions used their own protocols to collect whole blood in K2EDTA tubes. For TCRbeta analysis, collaborators shipped samples as frozen whole blood, isolated PBMCs, or DNA extracted from either of those sample types. In the case of this clone: No antigen is known for it. The record has no base qualities; no much larger clone is one base away.

Paper-wide results and their limitations: Clinical and demographic metadata were provided uncurated, with the amount varying by source and participant.

The germline V gene (reference sequence) yields SEHNR for CDR1 and FQNEAQ for CDR2. The CDR3 goes from the cysteine to the phenylalanine over 15 residues. Kept here is only the CDR3 DNA, which spans 45 bases and is read in frame from base 1. V is cut by 1 base and J by 9 bases, and the space between the germline ends is 16 bases. The immunoSEQ Assay, a bias-controlled multiplex PCR, was used to amplify TCRbeta CDR3 regions from genomic DNA. Turning to the authors' computational methods: The number of nucleated cells in each sample was estimated from the amplification of reference gene primers within the assay. To quantify the absolute abundance of each unique TCRbeta CDR3 rearrangement, sequence reads were collapsed and filtered. Productive Simpson clonality was computed per sample as the square root of Simpson's diversity index over productive rearrangements. TCRdb took over this immuneACCESS table, retaining in-frame rearrangements with V and J assigned. Such tables are incomplete; in checked studies, under half of the missing clones stem from an unresolved V gene, and the remainder is unexplained. D and trimming were read from the DNA, whereas the V and J calls and clone size are those reported in that table. Across this sample there are 150,000 to 200,000 clones, with approximately 85% seen only once. 9.5% to 12% of the sample is held by the ten biggest clonotypes.

The chain is made from TRBV7-9 and TRBJ2-1; a weak D assignment points to TRBD2 (7 bases agree). Sequencing was performed on peripheral blood. This clonotype originated in a human donor with active or convalescent COVID-19. The donor label of this sample is uncertain. The CDR3 here reads CASSLGGGPLGEQFF. The nucleotide sequence is given as TGTGCCAGCAGCTTAGGGGGGGGCCCCTTGGGTGAGCAGTTCTTC.